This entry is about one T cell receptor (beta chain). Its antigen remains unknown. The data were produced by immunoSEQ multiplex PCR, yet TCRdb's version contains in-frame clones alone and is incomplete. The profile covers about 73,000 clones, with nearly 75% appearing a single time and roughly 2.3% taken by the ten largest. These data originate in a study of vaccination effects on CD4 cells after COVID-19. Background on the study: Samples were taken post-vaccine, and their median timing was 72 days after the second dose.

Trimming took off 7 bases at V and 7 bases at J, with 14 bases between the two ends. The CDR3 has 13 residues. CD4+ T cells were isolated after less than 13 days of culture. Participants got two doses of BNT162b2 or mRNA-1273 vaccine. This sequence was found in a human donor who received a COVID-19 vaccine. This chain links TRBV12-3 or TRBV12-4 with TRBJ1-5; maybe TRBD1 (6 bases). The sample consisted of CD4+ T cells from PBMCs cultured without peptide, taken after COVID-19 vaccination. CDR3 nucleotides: TGTGCCAGCAACGGGGGCCCGGAGCAGCCCCAGCATTTT. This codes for CASNGGPEQPQHF.